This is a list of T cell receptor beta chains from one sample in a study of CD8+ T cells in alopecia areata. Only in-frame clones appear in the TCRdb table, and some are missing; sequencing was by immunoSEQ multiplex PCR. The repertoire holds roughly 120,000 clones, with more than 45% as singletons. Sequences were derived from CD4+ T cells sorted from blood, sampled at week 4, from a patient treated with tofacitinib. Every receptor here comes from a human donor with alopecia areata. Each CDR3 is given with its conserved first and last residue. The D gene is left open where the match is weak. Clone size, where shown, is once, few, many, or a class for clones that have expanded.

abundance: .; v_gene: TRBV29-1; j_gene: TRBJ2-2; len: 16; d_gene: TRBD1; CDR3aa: CSTTMPGQGNTGELFF; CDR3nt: TGCAGCACAACGATGCCGGGACAGGGTAACACCGGGGAGCTGTTTTTT
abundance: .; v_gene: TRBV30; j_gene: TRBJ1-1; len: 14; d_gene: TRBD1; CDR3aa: CACRTRDRGLRAFF; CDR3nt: TGTGCCTGCCGGACCCGGGACAGGGGGCTTCGAGCTTTCTTT
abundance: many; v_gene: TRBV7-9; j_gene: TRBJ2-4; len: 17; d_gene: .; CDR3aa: CASSQRGGGPAKNIQYF; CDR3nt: TGTGCCAGCAGCCAGAGAGGAGGGGGCCCGGCCAAAAACATTCAGTACTTC
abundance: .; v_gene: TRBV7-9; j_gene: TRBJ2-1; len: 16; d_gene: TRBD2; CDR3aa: CASSMSGRAKGNEQFF; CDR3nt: TGTGCCAGCAGCATGAGCGGGAGGGCCAAAGGCAATGAGCAGTTCTTC
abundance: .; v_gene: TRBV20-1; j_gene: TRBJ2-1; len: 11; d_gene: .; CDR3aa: CSVLRLVEQFF; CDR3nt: TGCAGTGTCCTTCGACTGGTCGAGCAGTTCTTC
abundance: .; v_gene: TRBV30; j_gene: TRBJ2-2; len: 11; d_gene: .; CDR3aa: CARGRAGELFF; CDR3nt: TGTGCCCGAGGTCGGGCCGGGGAGCTGTTTTTT
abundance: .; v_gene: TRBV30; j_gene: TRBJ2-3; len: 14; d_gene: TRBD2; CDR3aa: CAWSLTGGTDTQYF; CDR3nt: TGTGCCTGGAGTCTCACGGGAGGGACAGATACGCAGTATTTT
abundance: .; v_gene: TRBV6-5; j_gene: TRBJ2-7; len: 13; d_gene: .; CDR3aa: CASSPRAAYEQYF; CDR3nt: TGTGCCAGCAGCCCGAGGGCAGCCTACGAGCAGTACTTC
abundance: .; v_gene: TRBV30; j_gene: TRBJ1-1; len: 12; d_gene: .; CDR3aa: CAWSRGDTEAFF; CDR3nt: TGTGCCTGGAGTCGGGGGGACACTGAAGCTTTCTTT
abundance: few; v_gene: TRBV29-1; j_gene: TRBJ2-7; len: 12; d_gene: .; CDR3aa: CSAWDLNYEQYF; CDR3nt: TGCAGCGCCTGGGACTTAAACTACGAGCAGTACTTC
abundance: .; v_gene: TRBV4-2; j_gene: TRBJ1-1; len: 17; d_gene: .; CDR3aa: CASSQEIVGIINTEAFF; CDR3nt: TGTGCCAGCAGCCAAGAAATCGTAGGGATAATAAACACTGAAGCTTTCTTT
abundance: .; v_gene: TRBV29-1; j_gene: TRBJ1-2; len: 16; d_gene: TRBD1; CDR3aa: CSVEVRGQAPNYGYTF; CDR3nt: TGCAGCGTTGAAGTGAGGGGACAGGCACCTAACTATGGCTACACCTTC
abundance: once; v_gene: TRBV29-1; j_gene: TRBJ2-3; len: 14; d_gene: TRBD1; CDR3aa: CSATRDSITDTQYF; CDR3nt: TGCAGCGCTACCCGGGACAGCATCACAGATACGCAGTATTTT
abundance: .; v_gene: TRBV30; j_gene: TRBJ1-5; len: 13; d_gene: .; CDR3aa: CAWSVTGDQPQHF; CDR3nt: TGTGCCTGGAGTGTAACCGGGGATCAGCCCCAGCATTTT
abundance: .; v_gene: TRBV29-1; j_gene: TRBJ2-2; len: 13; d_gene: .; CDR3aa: CSVYWANTGELFF; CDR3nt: TGCAGCGTTTACTGGGCGAACACCGGGGAGCTGTTTTTT
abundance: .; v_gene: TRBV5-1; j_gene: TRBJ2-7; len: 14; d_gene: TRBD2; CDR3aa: CASSLRLANYEQYF; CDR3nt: TGCGCCAGCAGCTTAAGACTAGCTAACTACGAGCAGTACTTC
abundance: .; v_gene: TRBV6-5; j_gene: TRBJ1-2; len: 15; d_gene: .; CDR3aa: CASIGVGGRWPGYTF; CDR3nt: TGTGCCAGCATTGGTGTGGGGGGCCGATGGCCTGGCTACACCTTC
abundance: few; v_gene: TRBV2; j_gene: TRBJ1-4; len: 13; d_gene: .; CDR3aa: CASKGPPVEKLFF; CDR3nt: TGTGCCAGCAAGGGCCCGCCTGTGGAAAAACTGTTTTTT
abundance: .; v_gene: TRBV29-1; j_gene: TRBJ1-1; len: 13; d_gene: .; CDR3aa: CSVPDRPNTEAFF; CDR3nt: TGCAGCGTCCCAGACAGACCGAACACTGAAGCTTTCTTT
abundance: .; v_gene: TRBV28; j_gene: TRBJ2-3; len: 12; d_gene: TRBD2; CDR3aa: CASRASGETQYF; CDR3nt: TGTGCCAGCAGGGCTAGCGGGGAAACGCAGTATTTT
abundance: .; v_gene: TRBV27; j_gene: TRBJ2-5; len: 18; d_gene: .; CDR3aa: CASSSGSFRGGGGETQYF; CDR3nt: TGTGCCAGCAGTTCGGGATCCTTCAGGGGAGGAGGGGGAGAGACCCAGTACTTC
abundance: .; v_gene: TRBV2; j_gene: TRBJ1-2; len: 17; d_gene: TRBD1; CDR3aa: CASRVGSYRGSSYGYTF; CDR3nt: TGTGCCAGCAGGGTGGGCTCGTACAGGGGAAGCAGCTATGGCTACACCTTC
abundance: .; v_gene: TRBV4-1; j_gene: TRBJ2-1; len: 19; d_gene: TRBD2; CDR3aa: CASSQSRLALGRTYNKQFF; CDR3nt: TGCGCCAGCAGCCAATCGAGACTAGCCCTAGGGAGGACCTACAATAAGCAGTTCTTC
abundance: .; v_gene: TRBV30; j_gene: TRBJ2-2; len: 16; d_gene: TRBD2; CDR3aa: CAWGHGTSGSAGELFF; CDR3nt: TGTGCCTGGGGGCACGGGACTAGCGGGAGTGCCGGGGAGCTGTTTTTT
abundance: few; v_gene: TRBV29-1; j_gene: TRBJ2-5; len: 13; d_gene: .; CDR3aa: CSVGGLASETQYF; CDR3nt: TGCAGCGTTGGGGGTCTAGCATCAGAGACCCAGTACTTC
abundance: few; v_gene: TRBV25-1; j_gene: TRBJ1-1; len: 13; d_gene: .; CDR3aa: CASSGRLFAEAFF; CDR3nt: TGTGCCAGCAGTGGAAGGCTTTTCGCTGAAGCTTTCTTT
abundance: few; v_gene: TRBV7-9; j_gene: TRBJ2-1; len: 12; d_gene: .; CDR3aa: CASSLTTSEQFF; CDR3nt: TGTGCCAGCAGCCTCACTACTTCGGAGCAGTTCTTC
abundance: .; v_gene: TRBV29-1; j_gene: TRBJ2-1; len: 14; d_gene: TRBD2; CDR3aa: CSVARLADYNEQFF; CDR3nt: TGCAGCGTTGCGCGACTAGCGGACTACAATGAGCAGTTCTTC
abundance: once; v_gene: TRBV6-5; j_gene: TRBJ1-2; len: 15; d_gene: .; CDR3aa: CASSYPGQTIYGYTF; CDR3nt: TGTGCCAGCAGTTACCCCGGACAGACCATCTATGGCTACACCTTC
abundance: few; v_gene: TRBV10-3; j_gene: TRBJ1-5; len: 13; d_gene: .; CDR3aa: CAISDNSNQPQHF; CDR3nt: TGTGCCATCAGTGATAATTCCAATCAGCCCCAGCATTTT
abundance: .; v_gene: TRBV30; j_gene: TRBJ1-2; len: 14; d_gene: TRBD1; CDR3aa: CAWSVGQVNYGYTF; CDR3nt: TGTGCCTGGAGTGTCGGACAGGTGAACTATGGCTACACCTTC
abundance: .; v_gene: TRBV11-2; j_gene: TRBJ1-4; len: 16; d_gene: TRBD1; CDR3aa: CASSLMDRRAYEKLFF; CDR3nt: TGTGCCAGCAGCTTAATGGACAGGAGGGCGTATGAAAAACTGTTTTTT
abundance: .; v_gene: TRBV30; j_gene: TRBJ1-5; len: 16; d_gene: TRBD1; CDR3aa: CAWSSVRGRINQPQHF; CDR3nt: TGTGCCTGGAGCTCGGTCAGGGGGCGCATCAATCAGCCCCAGCATTTT
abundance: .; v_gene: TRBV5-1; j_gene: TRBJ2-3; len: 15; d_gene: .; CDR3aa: CASSLAETRGDTQYF; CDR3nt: TGCGCCAGCAGCCTGGCCGAGACTAGGGGAGATACGCAGTATTTT
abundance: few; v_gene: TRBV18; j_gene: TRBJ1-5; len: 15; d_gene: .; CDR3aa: CASSPSPGDNQPQHF; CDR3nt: TGTGCCAGCTCACCATCTCCGGGGGACAATCAGCCCCAGCATTTT
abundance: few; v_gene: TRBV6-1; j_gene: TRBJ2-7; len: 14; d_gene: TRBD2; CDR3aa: CAILGGGASYEQYF; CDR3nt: TGTGCCATCCTCGGCGGGGGGGCCTCCTACGAGCAGTACTTC
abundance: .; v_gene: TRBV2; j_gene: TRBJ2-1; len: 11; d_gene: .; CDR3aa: CASSAKNEQFF; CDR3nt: TGTGCCAGCAGTGCTAAGAATGAGCAGTTCTTC
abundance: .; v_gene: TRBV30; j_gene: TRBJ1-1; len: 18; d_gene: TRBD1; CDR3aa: CAFFVLGLRTGVNTEAFF; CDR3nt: TGTGCCTTTTTTGTCCTGGGCCTTAGGACAGGGGTGAACACTGAAGCTTTCTTT
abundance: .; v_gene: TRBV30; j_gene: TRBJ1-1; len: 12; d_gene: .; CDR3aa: CAWNTGNTEAFF; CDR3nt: TGTGCCTGGAACACAGGGAACACTGAAGCTTTCTTT
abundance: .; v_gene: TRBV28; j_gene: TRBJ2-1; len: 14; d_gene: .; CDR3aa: CASSGGITYNEQFF; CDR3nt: TGTGCCAGCAGTGGCGGGATTACATACAATGAGCAGTTCTTC
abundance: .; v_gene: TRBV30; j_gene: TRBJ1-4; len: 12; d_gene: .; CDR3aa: CAWSGTTDKLFF; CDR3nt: TGTGCCTGGAGTGGGACGACGGACAAACTGTTTTTT
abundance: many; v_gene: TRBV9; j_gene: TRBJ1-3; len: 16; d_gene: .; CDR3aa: CASSVGGGIGGNTIYF; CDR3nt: TGTGCCAGCAGCGTAGGAGGGGGAATCGGTGGAAACACCATATATTTT
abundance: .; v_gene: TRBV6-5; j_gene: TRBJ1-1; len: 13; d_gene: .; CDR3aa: CASSYGGYTEAFF; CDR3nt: TGTGCCAGCAGTTACGGGGGCTACACTGAAGCTTTCTTT
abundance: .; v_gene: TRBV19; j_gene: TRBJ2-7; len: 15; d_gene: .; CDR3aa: CASSIEGTQAYEQYF; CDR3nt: TGTGCCAGTAGTATAGAGGGGACACAAGCCTACGAGCAGTACTTC
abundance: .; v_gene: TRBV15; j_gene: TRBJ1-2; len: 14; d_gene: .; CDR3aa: CATSRGTAPYGYTF; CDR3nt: TGTGCCACCAGCAGAGGGACAGCTCCCTATGGCTACACCTTC
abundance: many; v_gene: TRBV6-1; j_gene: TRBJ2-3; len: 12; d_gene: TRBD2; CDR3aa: CASKEIAGPHRF; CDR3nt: TGTGCCAGCAAGGAAATAGCGGGACCTCATCGTTTT
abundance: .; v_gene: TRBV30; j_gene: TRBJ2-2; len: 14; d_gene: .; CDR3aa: CAWRGQGNTGELFF; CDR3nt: TGTGCCTGGAGAGGGCAGGGGAACACCGGGGAGCTGTTTTTT
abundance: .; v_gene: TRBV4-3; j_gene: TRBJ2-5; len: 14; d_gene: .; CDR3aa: CASSQGLPRETQYF; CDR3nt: TGCGCCAGCAGCCAAGGACTACCAAGGGAGACCCAGTACTTC
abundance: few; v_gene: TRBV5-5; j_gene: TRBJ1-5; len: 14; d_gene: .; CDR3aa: CASSRGRGNQPQHF; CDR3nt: TGTGCCAGCAGCCGGGGACGGGGCAATCAGCCCCAGCATTTT
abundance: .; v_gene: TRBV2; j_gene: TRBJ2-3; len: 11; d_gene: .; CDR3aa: CASSVSDTQYF; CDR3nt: TGTGCCAGCAGTGTCTCAGATACGCAGTATTTT
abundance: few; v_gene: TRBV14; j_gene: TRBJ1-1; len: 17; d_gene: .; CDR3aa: CASRKLAGTSSNTEAFF; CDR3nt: TGTGCCAGCAGGAAACTCGCCGGGACATCGTCTAACACTGAAGCTTTCTTT
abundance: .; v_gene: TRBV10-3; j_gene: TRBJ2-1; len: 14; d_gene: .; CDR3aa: CAIMGGNSYNEQFF; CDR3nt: TGTGCCATCATGGGCGGGAACTCCTACAATGAGCAGTTCTTC
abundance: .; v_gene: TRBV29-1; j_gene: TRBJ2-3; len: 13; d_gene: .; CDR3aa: CSVEGRVTDTQYF; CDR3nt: TGCAGCGTTGAGGGCAGGGTAACAGATACGCAGTATTTT
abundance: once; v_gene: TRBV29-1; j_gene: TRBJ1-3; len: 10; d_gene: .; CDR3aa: CSVEGNTIYF; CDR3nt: TGCAGCGTTGAGGGAAACACCATATATTTT